The rows below give T cell receptor beta chains drawn from one sample of a study of PD-1 blockade in classical Hodgkin lymphoma. Profiling relied on immunoSEQ multiplex PCR, and the TCRdb table lists in-frame clones only, not all of them. The sample holds 12,000 or so clones, 79% seen once. The material was CD4+ T cells from blood, obtained at baseline. Receptors were obtained from a human donor with classical Hodgkin lymphoma. The CDR3 runs from the conserved cysteine through the conserved F or W. The D gene is left open where the match is weak. A clone size is listed for some rows: how often the clone was seen (once, few, many), or a class if it is expanded.

v_gene: TRBV5-8
d_gene: TRBD1
abundance: .
j_gene: TRBJ2-2
CDR3aa: CASSLGVGGLNTGELFF
CDR3nt: TGTGCCAGCAGCTTGGGAGTAGGGGGCCTCAACACCGGGGAGCTGTTTTTT

v_gene: TRBV2
d_gene: TRBD1
abundance: once
j_gene: TRBJ2-7
CDR3aa: CAIAGQGIYEQYF
CDR3nt: TGTGCCATCGCGGGACAGGGGATCTACGAGCAGTACTTC

v_gene: TRBV28
d_gene: .
abundance: once
j_gene: TRBJ1-1
CDR3aa: CASSGRLNTEAFF
CDR3nt: TGTGCCAGCAGTGGCCGGCTGAACACTGAAGCTTTCTTT

v_gene: TRBV4-2
d_gene: .
abundance: .
j_gene: TRBJ2-2
CDR3aa: CASSPQGRARDIELFF
CDR3nt: TGTGCCAGCAGCCCGCAGGGGAGGGCTAGGGATATTGAGCTGTTTTTT

v_gene: TRBV7-9
d_gene: TRBD1
abundance: .
j_gene: TRBJ1-2
CDR3aa: CASTGPLNWGQDLYGYTF
CDR3nt: TGTGCCAGCACCGGTCCCTTAAACTGGGGACAGGACCTCTATGGCTACACCTTC

v_gene: TRBV27
d_gene: .
abundance: .
j_gene: TRBJ2-1
CDR3aa: CASSRSGAPNEQFF
CDR3nt: TGTGCCAGCAGTCGGTCGGGAGCGCCTAATGAGCAGTTCTTC

v_gene: TRBV28
d_gene: TRBD1
abundance: once
j_gene: TRBJ2-3
CDR3aa: CASSRSTGVDTQYF
CDR3nt: TGTGCCAGCAGTCGAAGCACAGGGGTCGATACGCAGTATTTT

v_gene: TRBV27
d_gene: .
abundance: .
j_gene: TRBJ1-4
CDR3aa: CASSLWRQSRGGKLFF
CDR3nt: TGTGCCAGCAGTTTATGGAGGCAGTCCAGAGGAGGAAAACTGTTTTTT

v_gene: TRBV19
d_gene: .
abundance: .
j_gene: TRBJ2-1
CDR3aa: CASSIGLPFKEQFF
CDR3nt: TGTGCCAGTAGTATCGGTCTTCCTTTCAAGGAGCAGTTCTTC

v_gene: TRBV6-6
d_gene: .
abundance: .
j_gene: TRBJ2-4
CDR3aa: CASSYSGFGNIQYF
CDR3nt: TGTGCCAGCAGTTACTCAGGTTTTGGAAACATTCAGTACTTC

v_gene: TRBV18
d_gene: TRBD1
abundance: .
j_gene: TRBJ2-7
CDR3aa: CASSPTGTGERNEQYF
CDR3nt: TGTGCCAGCTCACCAACGGGGACAGGGGAGAGGAACGAGCAGTACTTC

v_gene: TRBV5-1
d_gene: .
abundance: .
j_gene: TRBJ1-2
CDR3aa: CASSLVFGGNNYGYTF
CDR3nt: TGCGCCAGCAGCTTGGTGTTCGGGGGGAATAACTATGGCTACACCTTC

v_gene: TRBV5-4
d_gene: .
abundance: .
j_gene: TRBJ2-7
CDR3aa: CASSFSSLDKTYEQYF
CDR3nt: TGTGCCAGCAGCTTTTCCTCATTGGACAAGACCTACGAGCAGTACTTC

v_gene: TRBV7-2
d_gene: TRBD1
abundance: .
j_gene: TRBJ2-2
CDR3aa: CASSSGTGGTGELFF
CDR3nt: TGTGCCAGCAGCTCCGGGACAGGGGGCACCGGGGAGCTGTTTTTT

v_gene: TRBV10-3
d_gene: .
abundance: .
j_gene: TRBJ1-5
CDR3aa: CAISGRGGNQPQHF
CDR3nt: TGTGCCATCAGTGGGAGGGGAGGCAATCAGCCCCAGCATTTT

v_gene: TRBV5-1
d_gene: .
abundance: .
j_gene: TRBJ1-2
CDR3aa: CASSLDQASYGYTF
CDR3nt: TGCGCCAGCAGCTTGGACCAGGCCAGCTATGGCTACACCTTC

v_gene: TRBV4-2
d_gene: .
abundance: .
j_gene: TRBJ2-3
CDR3aa: CASSRADTQYF
CDR3nt: TGTGCCAGCAGCCGCGCAGATACGCAGTATTTT

v_gene: TRBV6-5
d_gene: TRBD1
abundance: .
j_gene: TRBJ2-2
CDR3aa: CASSKAGGTPGELFF
CDR3nt: TGTGCCAGCAGCAAAGCAGGGGGCACCCCCGGGGAGCTGTTTTTT

v_gene: TRBV15
d_gene: .
abundance: .
j_gene: TRBJ2-7
CDR3aa: CATSRDRNSYEQYF
CDR3nt: TGTGCCACCAGCAGAGATCGGAACTCCTACGAGCAGTACTTC

v_gene: TRBV7-8
d_gene: .
abundance: .
j_gene: TRBJ1-5
CDR3aa: CASSLMQGYNQPQHF
CDR3nt: TGTGCCAGCAGCTTGATGCAGGGTTACAATCAGCCCCAGCATTTT

v_gene: TRBV6-6
d_gene: .
abundance: .
j_gene: TRBJ2-7
CDR3aa: CASSSEPRAQQYF
CDR3nt: TGTGCCAGCAGTTCCGAGCCTAGGGCCCAGCAGTACTTC

v_gene: TRBV6-6
d_gene: .
abundance: few
j_gene: TRBJ1-1
CDR3aa: CAGGRADIVGTEAFF
CDR3nt: TGTGCCGGGGGCAGGGCGGATATTGTTGGCACTGAAGCTTTCTTT

v_gene: TRBV11-2
d_gene: .
abundance: .
j_gene: TRBJ1-3
CDR3aa: CASSLAAGSGNTIYF
CDR3nt: TGTGCCAGCAGCTTAGCGGCAGGGTCTGGAAACACCATATATTTT

v_gene: TRBV9
d_gene: .
abundance: .
j_gene: TRBJ2-3
CDR3aa: CASSVSGDPTDTQYF
CDR3nt: TGTGCCAGCAGCGTTTCAGGGGACCCCACAGATACGCAGTATTTT

v_gene: TRBV11-3
d_gene: TRBD2
abundance: .
j_gene: TRBJ2-2
CDR3aa: CASSLSWGGEDTGELFF
CDR3nt: TGTGCCAGCAGTCTCTCGTGGGGAGGGGAGGACACCGGGGAGCTGTTTTTT

v_gene: TRBV2
d_gene: .
abundance: .
j_gene: TRBJ2-4
CDR3aa: CASSYRGGGWYF
CDR3nt: TGTGCCAGCAGTTACAGGGGAGGGGGGTGGTACTTC

v_gene: TRBV15
d_gene: TRBD1
abundance: .
j_gene: TRBJ1-4
CDR3aa: CATSPRTGAGEKLFF
CDR3nt: TGTGCCACCAGCCCCCGGACAGGGGCGGGTGAAAAACTGTTTTTT

v_gene: TRBV7-9
d_gene: .
abundance: .
j_gene: TRBJ1-3
CDR3aa: CASSLILAGNTIYF
CDR3nt: TGTGCCAGCAGCTTAATTTTGGCTGGAAACACCATATATTTT

v_gene: TRBV6-4
d_gene: TRBD1
abundance: .
j_gene: TRBJ1-2
CDR3aa: CASSTTGGSGYTF
CDR3nt: TGTGCCAGCAGTACCACAGGGGGCAGCGGCTACACCTTC

v_gene: TRBV19
d_gene: TRBD1
abundance: .
j_gene: TRBJ1-1
CDR3aa: CASTHGQGGTEAFF
CDR3nt: TGTGCCAGTACCCACGGACAGGGTGGCACTGAAGCTTTCTTT

v_gene: TRBV6-1
d_gene: .
abundance: .
j_gene: TRBJ1-5
CDR3aa: CASTGRWDSNQPQHF
CDR3nt: TGTGCCAGCACAGGGAGGTGGGATAGCAATCAGCCCCAGCATTTT